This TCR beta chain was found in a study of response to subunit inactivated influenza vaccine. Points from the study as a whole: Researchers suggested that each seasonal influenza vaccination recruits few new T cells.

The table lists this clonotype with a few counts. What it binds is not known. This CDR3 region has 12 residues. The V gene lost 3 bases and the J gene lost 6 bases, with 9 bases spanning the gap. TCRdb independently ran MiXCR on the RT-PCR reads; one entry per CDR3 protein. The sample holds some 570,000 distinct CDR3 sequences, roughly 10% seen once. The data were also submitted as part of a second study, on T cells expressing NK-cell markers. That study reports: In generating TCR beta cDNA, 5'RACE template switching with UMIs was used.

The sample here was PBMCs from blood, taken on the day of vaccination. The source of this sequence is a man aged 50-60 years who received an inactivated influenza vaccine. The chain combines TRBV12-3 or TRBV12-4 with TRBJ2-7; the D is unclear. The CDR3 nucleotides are TGTGCCAGCAGTTTTGTGGGGATCGAGCAGTACTTC. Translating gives CASSFVGIEQYF.